This TCR beta chain was identified during a study of Graves' ophthalmopathy and Graves' hyperthyroidism. This clonotype showed up many times. Amplification from RNA transcripts yielded the TCR beta CDR3 regions. Investigators did first-round RT-PCR with HTBI primers, then second-round multiplex PCR. Each CDR3 protein is one row after TCRdb ran MiXCR on the multiplex PCR reads. This repertoire shows 150,000 to 200,000 distinct CDR3 sequences, around 40% found once; its top ten account for approximately 9%. V was pared by 3 bases and J by 6 bases, with 9 bases between. The CDR3 spans 12 residues. Germline V gene lookup returns CDR1 MDHEN and CDR2 SYDVKM.

The origin of this receptor is a man younger than 45 with Graves' ophthalmopathy. The V call is TRBV28, the J call TRBJ2-7; possibly TRBD2 for D (6 bases). Material: peripheral blood. CDR3: CASSFGGSEQYF. The CDR3 nucleotides read TGTGCCAGCAGTTTCGGGGGAAGCGAGCAGTACTTC.